This T cell receptor beta chain was recorded in a study of blood T cell repertoires in COVID-19 (TCRdb year 2020). With regard to the full study: Samples covering the acute and convalescent phases of COVID-19 were provided by collaborators in the United States, Italy and Spain. The material from the prospective study consisted of cDNA or gDNA derived from T cells, B-cell-depleted T cells, or PBMCs. Subjects who had been exposed to COVID-19, were actively infected with it, or had recovered from it provided the deeply sampled blood TCRbeta repertoires that made up the dataset. The repertoires were released in a freely available public database intended as a resource for research on the immune response to SARS-CoV-2. The samples were drawn from two sources: the first 160 participants of the ongoing ImmuneRACE study, and 1,000 to 1,500 subjects contributed by 6 global collaborators. Nearly every sample came with metadata listing a de-identified subject ID, COVID-19 status, age in years and sex. Where available, HLA class I and class II types were taken from metadata supplied by the sample provider and were not determined by assay-based typing.

This clone was seen once. Its binding antigen is unknown. Per-nucleotide qualities are absent, and no much larger clonotype sits a single base away. Collaborating institutions collected whole blood in K2EDTA tubes following their own protocols. For TCRbeta analysis, collaborator samples were shipped as frozen whole blood, as isolated PBMCs, or as DNA extracted from either sample type. Study-wide conclusions, independent of this receptor: Clinical and demographic metadata were provided uncurated, with the amount varying by source and participant.

The immunoSEQ Assay, a bias-controlled multiplex PCR, was used to amplify TCRbeta CDR3 regions from genomic DNA. As for the original processing: The number of nucleated cells in each sample was estimated by amplification of reference gene primers within the assay. Sequence reads were collapsed and filtered to measure the absolute abundance of every unique TCRbeta CDR3 rearrangement. For each sample, productive Simpson clonality was calculated as the square root of Simpson's diversity index over productive rearrangements. TCRdb's version of the immuneACCESS table is confined to in-frame rearrangements and falls short of the full clone set. An unresolved V gene accounts for under half of the shortfall where checked; the remainder is of unknown origin. V, J and clone size are those of that table, while D and trimming were read from the DNA. The sample table shows around 170,000 clones, and about 90% are seen once. Jointly, the top ten make up around 4% of the sample.

The CDR3 covers 16 residues, taking in both the cysteine and the phenylalanine. Only the CDR3 part of the read is kept: 48 bases, read in frame from the first base. Cut back by 1 base and 1 base, the V and J ends lie 11 bases apart. Reading the germline V gene gives CDR1 SGHTA and CDR2 FQGNSA. The specimen was peripheral blood. The V and J genes are TRBV7-2 and TRBJ1-3; confidence is insufficient to name the D gene. This receptor was taken from a woman in her 70s with acute or convalescent COVID-19. The CDR3 amino acid sequence is: CASSLGSYGSGNTIYF. The bases are TGTGCCAGCAGCTTAGGATCCTACGGTTCTGGAAACACCATATATTTT.